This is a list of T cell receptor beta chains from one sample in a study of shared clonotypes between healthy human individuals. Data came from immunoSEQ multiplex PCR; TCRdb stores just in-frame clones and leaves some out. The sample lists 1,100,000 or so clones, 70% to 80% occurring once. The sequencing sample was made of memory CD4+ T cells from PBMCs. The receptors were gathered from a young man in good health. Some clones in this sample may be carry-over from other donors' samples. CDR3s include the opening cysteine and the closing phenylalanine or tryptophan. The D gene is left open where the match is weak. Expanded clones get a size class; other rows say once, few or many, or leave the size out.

DNA: TGTGCCATCAGTGAGGAGAGTGGAGAGACCCAGTACTTC
CDR3: CAISEESGETQYF
D: .
size: .
J: TRBJ2-5
V: TRBV10-3

DNA: TGTGCCAGCTCACCCATGATCGGGTCGGCCTACGAGCAGTACTTC
CDR3: CASSPMIGSAYEQYF
D: .
size: .
J: TRBJ2-7
V: TRBV18

DNA: TGTGCCAGCAGTTACAGAGACAGCACAGATACGCAGTATTTT
CDR3: CASSYRDSTDTQYF
D: .
size: .
J: TRBJ2-3
V: TRBV6-5

DNA: TGTGCAAGTCGCTTAACACAGGGGGGCGAGCAGTACTTC
CDR3: CASRLTQGGEQYF
D: .
size: .
J: TRBJ2-7
V: TRBV12-2

DNA: TGTGCCAGCAGCCCTCAGAGGGGCTCTTTCTATGGCTACACCTTC
CDR3: CASSPQRGSFYGYTF
D: .
size: many
J: TRBJ1-2
V: TRBV28

DNA: TGTGCCATCAGCCAGGGGGGGACCAACACCGGGGAGCTGTTTTTT
CDR3: CAISQGGTNTGELFF
D: .
size: .
J: TRBJ2-2
V: TRBV10-3

DNA: TGCGCCAGCAGCTTGGATCCCGCACACGGGGGCACAGATACGCAGTATTTT
CDR3: CASSLDPAHGGTDTQYF
D: .
size: .
J: TRBJ2-3
V: TRBV5-1

DNA: TGTGCCAGCAGCCCATCTGACAGGGGGTCGGACTTC
CDR3: CASSPSDRGSDF
D: TRBD1
size: .
J: TRBJ2-7
V: TRBV7-9

DNA: TGCGCCAGCAGCTTGACAGGGGGGGATAATGGCTACACCTTC
CDR3: CASSLTGGDNGYTF
D: TRBD1
size: .
J: TRBJ1-2
V: TRBV5-1

DNA: TGTGCCAGCAGCTTAGAATGGGCTAGCGGTTCTTATGAGCAGTTCTTC
CDR3: CASSLEWASGSYEQFF
D: TRBD2
size: .
J: TRBJ2-1
V: TRBV11-2

DNA: TGTGCCAGCTCACCAATCATACCTAGCGGGGGTCAAGAGACCCAGTACTTC
CDR3: CASSPIIPSGGQETQYF
D: TRBD2
size: once
J: TRBJ2-5
V: TRBV18

DNA: TGTGCCAGCAGCCCTCGACAGGACCCCTATGGCTACACCTTC
CDR3: CASSPRQDPYGYTF
D: .
size: .
J: TRBJ1-2
V: TRBV9

DNA: TGTGCCAGCAGGTATGGGACTAGCGGCGCCTACGAGCAGTACTTC
CDR3: CASRYGTSGAYEQYF
D: TRBD2
size: .
J: TRBJ2-7
V: TRBV7-2

DNA: TGTGCCAGCAGCCCTTTTGAGAGAGTCGGGACCCAGTACTTC
CDR3: CASSPFERVGTQYF
D: .
size: .
J: TRBJ2-5
V: TRBV9

DNA: TGCGCCAGCAGCCAAGAAGGGACAAAAGCTTTCTTT
CDR3: CASSQEGTKAFF
D: .
size: .
J: TRBJ1-1
V: TRBV4-1

DNA: TGTGCCACCAGCAGAGGGGGTGTCGGGACAGGGGGCACTGAAGCTTTCTTT
CDR3: CATSRGGVGTGGTEAFF
D: TRBD1
size: few
J: TRBJ1-1
V: TRBV15

DNA: TGTGCCAGCAGCCTTGGGACTAGCGCCTCCCAAGAGACCCAGTACTTC
CDR3: CASSLGTSASQETQYF
D: .
size: .
J: TRBJ2-5
V: TRBV21-1

DNA: TGTGCCAGCAGCCCGTCCCGGGACACGGGTGGCTACACCTTC
CDR3: CASSPSRDTGGYTF
D: .
size: .
J: TRBJ1-2
V: TRBV7-2

DNA: TGTGCCAGCGGTACTTCTGGAAACACCATATATTTT
CDR3: CASGTSGNTIYF
D: .
size: .
J: TRBJ1-3
V: TRBV6-6

DNA: TGCGCCAGGGTCGGGGGGGGCCGGGCCCCCGATACGCAGTATTTT
CDR3: CARVGGGRAPDTQYF
D: TRBD2
size: .
J: TRBJ2-3
V: TRBV10-1

DNA: TGTGCCAGCAGCTTCTCAGGAGAGTACGAGCAGTACTTC
CDR3: CASSFSGEYEQYF
D: .
size: once
J: TRBJ2-7
V: TRBV7-9

DNA: TGTGCCAGCAGCTTACGATCGACTCAACGAGTCGGTACGCAGTATTTT
CDR3: CASSLRSTQRVGTQYF
D: .
size: .
J: TRBJ2-3
V: TRBV11-1

DNA: TGTGCCAGCAGCTCGGACAGCCGCAGGTCTGGAAACACCATATATTTT
CDR3: CASSSDSRRSGNTIYF
D: .
size: .
J: TRBJ1-3
V: TRBV5-4